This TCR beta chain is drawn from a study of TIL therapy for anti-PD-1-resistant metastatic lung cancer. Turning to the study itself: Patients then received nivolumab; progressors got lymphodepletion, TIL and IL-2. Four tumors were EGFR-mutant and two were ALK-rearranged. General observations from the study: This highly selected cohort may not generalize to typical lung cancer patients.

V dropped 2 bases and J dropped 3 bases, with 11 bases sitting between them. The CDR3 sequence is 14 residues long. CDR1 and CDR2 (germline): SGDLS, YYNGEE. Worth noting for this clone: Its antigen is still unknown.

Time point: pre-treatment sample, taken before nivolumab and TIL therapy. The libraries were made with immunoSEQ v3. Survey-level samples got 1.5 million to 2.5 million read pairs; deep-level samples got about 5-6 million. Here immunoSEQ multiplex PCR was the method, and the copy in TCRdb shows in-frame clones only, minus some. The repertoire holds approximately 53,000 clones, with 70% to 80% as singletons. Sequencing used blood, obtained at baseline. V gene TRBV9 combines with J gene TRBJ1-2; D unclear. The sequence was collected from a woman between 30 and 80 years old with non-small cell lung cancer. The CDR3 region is CASSVSVADYGYTF. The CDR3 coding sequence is TGTGCCAGCAGCGTTTCTGTCGCGGACTATGGCTACACCTTC.